This TCR beta chain was captured by sequencing in a study of regulatory T cells in long-lasting Graves disease. Study-wide context: Persistent Graves' disease required over 5 years of antithyroid drugs and positive TSH receptor antibodies. Study observations and caveats: Investigators studied peripheral blood only, not thyroid tissue.

The V and J ends lost 8 bases and 0 bases respectively, with 13 bases between them. The length of the CDR3 is 14 residues. This clonotype appeared many times. Antigen unknown. Indicated time point: persistent/refractory GD, antithyroid drugs over 5 years with positive TRAb. PBMC-extracted RNA yielded the TCR library. In Xi'an, China, an endocrinology department was the source of patients. Investigators prepared the TCR beta libraries by applying iRepertoire HTBI primers and Arm-PCR of CDR3 regions. Each CDR3 protein is one row after TCRdb ran MiXCR on the multiplex PCR reads. The sample has more than 300,000 distinct CDR3 sequences, around 20% seen once.

The source is a female donor with Graves disease. Source: peripheral blood mononuclear cells (PBMCs), taken when the disease was refractory, from a patient treated with antithyroid drugs. The V call is TRBV12-3 or TRBV12-4, the J call TRBJ1-1; no definite D call. The CDR3 sequence is CASSPSRVNTEAFF. The DNA of the CDR3 is TGTGCCAGCTCCCCCTCTAGGGTGAACACTGAAGCTTTCTTT.